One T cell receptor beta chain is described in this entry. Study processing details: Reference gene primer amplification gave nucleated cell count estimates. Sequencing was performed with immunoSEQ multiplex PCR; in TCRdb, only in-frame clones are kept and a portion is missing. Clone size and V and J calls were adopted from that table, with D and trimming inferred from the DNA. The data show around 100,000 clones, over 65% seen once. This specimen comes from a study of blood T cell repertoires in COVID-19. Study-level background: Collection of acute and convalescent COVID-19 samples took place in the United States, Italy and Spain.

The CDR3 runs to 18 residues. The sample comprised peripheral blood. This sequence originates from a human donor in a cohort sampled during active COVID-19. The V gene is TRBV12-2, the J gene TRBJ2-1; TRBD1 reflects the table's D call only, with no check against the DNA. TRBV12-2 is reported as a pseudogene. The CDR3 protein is CASRLSPASGTGLDEQFF. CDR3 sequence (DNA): TGTGCAAGTCGCCTTAGTCCCGCGTCGGGGACAGGGCTCGATGAGCAGTTCTTC.